The rows below give T cell receptor beta chains drawn from one sample of a study of vaccination effects on CD4 cells after COVID-19. These TCRs are of unknown antigen specificity. Profiling relied on immunoSEQ multiplex PCR, and the TCRdb table lists in-frame clones only, not all of them. The sample lists under 70,000 clones, around three quarters seen once, with over 3.5% in the top ten. Sequencing was performed on CD4+ T cells from PBMCs cultured with HCoV-OC43 spike peptides, taken before COVID-19 vaccination. All receptors derive from a human donor who received a COVID-19 vaccine. Both conserved end residues are part of each CDR3. A D gene is named only where the DNA matches it firmly. Clone size is shown for a subset of rows, as once, few, many or a class of expanded clone.

D	V	length	size	J	CDR3	DNA
-	TRBV7-3	14	-	TRBJ1-1	CASSKAAGGTEAFF	TGTGCCAGCAGCAAAGCCGCGGGGGGCACTGAAGCTTTCTTT
TRBD2	TRBV6-5	14	-	TRBJ2-2	CASRSWGGSGELFF	TGTGCCAGCAGGAGTTGGGGGGGTTCCGGGGAGCTGTTTTTT
-	TRBV5-1	13	few	TRBJ1-4	CASSTGQHEKLFF	TGCGCCAGCAGCACCGGACAGCATGAAAAACTGTTTTTT
-	TRBV7-7	15	-	TRBJ2-1	CASSLAYGSDNEQFF	TGTGCCAGCAGCTTAGCATACGGGTCGGACAATGAGCAGTTCTTC
-	TRBV6-5	15	-	TRBJ1-2	CASSYRQASLYGYTF	TGTGCCAGCAGTTACCGACAGGCCAGCCTCTATGGCTACACCTTC
-	TRBV7-2	14	once	TRBJ2-5	CASSSTPHRETQYF	TGTGCCAGCAGCTCCACCCCCCATAGGGAGACCCAGTACTTC
-	TRBV18	16	-	TRBJ2-3	CASSPQDILGTDTQYF	TGTGCCAGCTCACCGCAGGACATCCTGGGCACAGATACGCAGTATTTT
-	TRBV9	15	-	TRBJ1-6	CASSVGGTGNSPLHF	TGTGCCAGCAGCGTAGGAGGGACGGGGAATTCACCCCTCCACTTT
-	TRBV19	16	-	TRBJ2-2	CASSIGLPLGSGELFF	TGTGCCAGTAGTATAGGCCTCCCTCTGGGCTCCGGGGAGCTGTTTTTT
TRBD1	TRBV7-9	15	-	TRBJ2-1	CASSEGQGAYNEQFF	TGTGCCAGCAGCGAGGGACAGGGGGCGTACAATGAGCAGTTCTTC
TRBD2	TRBV7-3	15	-	TRBJ2-1	CASSLGSGGANEQFF	TGTGCCAGCAGCTTAGGTAGCGGGGGGGCAAATGAGCAGTTCTTC
-	TRBV5-4	15	few	TRBJ1-4	CASSLGRFASEKLFF	TGTGCCAGCAGCTTGGGGAGATTCGCCAGTGAAAAACTGTTTTTT
-	TRBV3-1/TRBV3-2	15	-	TRBJ1-1	CASSQEQRPFTEAFF	TGTGCCAGCAGCCAAGAACAGAGGCCGTTCACTGAAGCTTTCTTT
-	TRBV10-2	15	once	TRBJ1-1	CASSEMGQGNTEAFF	TGCGCCAGCAGTGAGATGGGGCAGGGTAACACTGAAGCTTTCTTT
-	TRBV6-5	16	-	TRBJ2-4	CASSYGQSLAKNIQYF	TGTGCCAGCAGTTACGGACAGTCACTAGCCAAAAACATTCAGTACTTC
-	TRBV5-1	15	-	TRBJ1-1	CASSSLPGGSGEAFF	TGCGCCAGCAGCTCCCTCCCAGGCGGCTCGGGAGAAGCTTTCTTT